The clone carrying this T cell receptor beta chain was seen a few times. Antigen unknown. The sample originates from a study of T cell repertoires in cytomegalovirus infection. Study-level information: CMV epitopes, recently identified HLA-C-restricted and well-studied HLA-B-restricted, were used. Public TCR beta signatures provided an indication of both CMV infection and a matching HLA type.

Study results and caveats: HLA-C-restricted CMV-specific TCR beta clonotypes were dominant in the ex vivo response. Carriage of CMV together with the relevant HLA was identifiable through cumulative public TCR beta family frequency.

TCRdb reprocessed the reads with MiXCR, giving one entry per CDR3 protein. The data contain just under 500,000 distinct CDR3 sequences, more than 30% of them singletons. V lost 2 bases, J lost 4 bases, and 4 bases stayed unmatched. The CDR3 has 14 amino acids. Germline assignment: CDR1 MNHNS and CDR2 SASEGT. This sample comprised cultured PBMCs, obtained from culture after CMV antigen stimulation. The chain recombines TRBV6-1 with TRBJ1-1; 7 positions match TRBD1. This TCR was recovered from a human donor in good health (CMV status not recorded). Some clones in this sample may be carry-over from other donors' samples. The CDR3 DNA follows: TGTGCCAGCAGTGAACAGGGGGATGGCACTGAAGCTTTCTTT. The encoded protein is CASSEQGDGTEAFF.